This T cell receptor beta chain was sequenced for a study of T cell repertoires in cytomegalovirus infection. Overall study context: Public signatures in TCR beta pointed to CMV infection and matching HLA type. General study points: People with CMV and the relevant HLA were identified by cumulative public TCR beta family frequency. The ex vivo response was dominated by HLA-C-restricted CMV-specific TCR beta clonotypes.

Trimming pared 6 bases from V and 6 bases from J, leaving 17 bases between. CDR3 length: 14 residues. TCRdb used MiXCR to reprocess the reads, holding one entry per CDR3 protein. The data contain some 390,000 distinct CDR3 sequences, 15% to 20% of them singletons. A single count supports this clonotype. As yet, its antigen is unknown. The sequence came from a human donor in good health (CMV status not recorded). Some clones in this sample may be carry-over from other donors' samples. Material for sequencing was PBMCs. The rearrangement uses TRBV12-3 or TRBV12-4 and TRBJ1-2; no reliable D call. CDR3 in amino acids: CASRQDVGLDGYTF. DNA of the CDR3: TGTGCCAGCAGACAAGACGTGGGGTTGGATGGCTACACCTTC.